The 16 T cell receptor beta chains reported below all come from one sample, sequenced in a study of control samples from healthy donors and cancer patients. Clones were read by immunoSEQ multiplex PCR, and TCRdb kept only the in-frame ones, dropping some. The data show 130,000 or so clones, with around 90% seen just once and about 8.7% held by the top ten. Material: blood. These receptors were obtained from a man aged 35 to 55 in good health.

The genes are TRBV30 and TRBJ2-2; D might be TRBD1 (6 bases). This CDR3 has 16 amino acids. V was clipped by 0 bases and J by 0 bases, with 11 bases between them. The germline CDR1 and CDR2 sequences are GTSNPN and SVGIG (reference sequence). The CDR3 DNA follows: TGTGCCTGGAGTGTAAGGGGGTCGTCGAACACCGGGGAGCTGTTTTTT. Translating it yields CAWSVRGSSNTGELFF.

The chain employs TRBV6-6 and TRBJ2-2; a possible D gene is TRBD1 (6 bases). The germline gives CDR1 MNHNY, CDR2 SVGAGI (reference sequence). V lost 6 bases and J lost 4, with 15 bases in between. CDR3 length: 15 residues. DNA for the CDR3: TGTGCCAGCAGGCTTGCAGGGGCGGGCACCGGGGAGCTGTTTTTT. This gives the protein CASRLAGAGTGELFF.

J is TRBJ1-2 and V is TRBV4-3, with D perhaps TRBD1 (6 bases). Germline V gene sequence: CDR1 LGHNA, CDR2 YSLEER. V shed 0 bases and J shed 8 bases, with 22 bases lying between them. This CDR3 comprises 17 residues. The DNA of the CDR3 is TGCGCCAGCAGCCAAGACCGGACAGAAGGGGGGACTCTCGGCTACACCTTC. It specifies CASSQDRTEGGTLGYTF.

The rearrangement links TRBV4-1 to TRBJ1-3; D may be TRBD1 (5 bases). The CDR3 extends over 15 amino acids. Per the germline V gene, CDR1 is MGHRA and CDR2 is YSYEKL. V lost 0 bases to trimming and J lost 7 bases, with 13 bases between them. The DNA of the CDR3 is TGCGCCAGCAGCCAAGATCGGGGGGGGATGAACACCATATATTTT. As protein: CASSQDRGGMNTIYF.

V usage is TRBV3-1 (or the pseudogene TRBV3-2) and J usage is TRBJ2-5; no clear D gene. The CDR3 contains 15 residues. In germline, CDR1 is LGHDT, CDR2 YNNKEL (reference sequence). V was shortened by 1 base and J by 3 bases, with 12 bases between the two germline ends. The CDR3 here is CASSQGIVGKETQYF. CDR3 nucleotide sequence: TGTGCCAGCAGCCAAGGAATAGTAGGGAAAGAGACCCAGTACTTC.

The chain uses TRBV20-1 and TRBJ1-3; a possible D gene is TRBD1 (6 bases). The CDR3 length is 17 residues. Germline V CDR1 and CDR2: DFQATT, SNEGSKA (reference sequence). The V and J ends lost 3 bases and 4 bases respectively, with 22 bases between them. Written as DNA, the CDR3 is TGCAGTGCTAGTCGGGCCAGGGGCGGCTCCTGGGGAAACACCATATATTTT. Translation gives CSASRARGGSWGNTIYF.

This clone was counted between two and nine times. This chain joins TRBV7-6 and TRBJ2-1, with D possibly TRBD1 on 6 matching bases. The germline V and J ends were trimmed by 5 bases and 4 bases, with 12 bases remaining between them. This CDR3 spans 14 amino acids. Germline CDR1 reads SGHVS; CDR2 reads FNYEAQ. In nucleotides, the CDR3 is TGTGCCAGCAGCCCAATGACAGGATACAATGAGCAGTTCTTC. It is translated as CASSPMTGYNEQFF.

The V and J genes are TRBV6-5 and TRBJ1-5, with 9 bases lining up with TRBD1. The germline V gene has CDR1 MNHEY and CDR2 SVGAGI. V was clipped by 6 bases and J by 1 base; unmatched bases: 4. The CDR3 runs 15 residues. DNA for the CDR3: TGTGCCAGCAGACCGACAGGGGGAAGCAATCAGCCCCAGCATTTT. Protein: CASRPTGGSNQPQHF.

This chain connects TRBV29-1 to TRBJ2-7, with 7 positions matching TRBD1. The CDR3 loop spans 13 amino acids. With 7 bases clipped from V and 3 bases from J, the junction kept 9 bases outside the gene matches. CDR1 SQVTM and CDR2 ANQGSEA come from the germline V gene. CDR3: CSARDSLNYEQYF. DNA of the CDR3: TGCAGCGCACGGGACAGCCTAAACTACGAGCAGTACTTC.

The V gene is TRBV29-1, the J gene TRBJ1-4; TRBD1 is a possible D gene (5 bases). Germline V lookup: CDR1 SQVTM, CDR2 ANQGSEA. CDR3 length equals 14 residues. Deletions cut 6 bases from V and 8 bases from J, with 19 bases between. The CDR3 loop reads CSVGFRGNGEKLFF. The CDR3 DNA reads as TGCAGCGTCGGTTTCCGGGGGAATGGGGAAAAACTGTTTTTT.

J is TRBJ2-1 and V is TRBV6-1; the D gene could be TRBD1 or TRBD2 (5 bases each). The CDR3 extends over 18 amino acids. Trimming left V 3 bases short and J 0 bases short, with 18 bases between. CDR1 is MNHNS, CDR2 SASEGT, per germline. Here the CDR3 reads CASSDTSRGPSSYNEQFF. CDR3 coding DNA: TGTGCCAGCAGTGACACGAGTCGGGGACCGAGCTCCTACAATGAGCAGTTCTTC.

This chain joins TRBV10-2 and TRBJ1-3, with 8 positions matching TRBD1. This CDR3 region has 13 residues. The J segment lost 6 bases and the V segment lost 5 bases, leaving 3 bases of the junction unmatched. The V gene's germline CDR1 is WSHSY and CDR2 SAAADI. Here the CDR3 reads CASSRTGQNTIYF. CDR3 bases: TGCGCCAGCAGTAGGACAGGGCAAAACACCATATATTTT.

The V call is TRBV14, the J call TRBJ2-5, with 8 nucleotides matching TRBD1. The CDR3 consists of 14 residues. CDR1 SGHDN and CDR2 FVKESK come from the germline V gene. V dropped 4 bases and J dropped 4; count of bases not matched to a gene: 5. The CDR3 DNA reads TGTGCCAGCAGCCTAGGACAGGGACGAGAGACCCAGTACTTC. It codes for CASSLGQGRETQYF.

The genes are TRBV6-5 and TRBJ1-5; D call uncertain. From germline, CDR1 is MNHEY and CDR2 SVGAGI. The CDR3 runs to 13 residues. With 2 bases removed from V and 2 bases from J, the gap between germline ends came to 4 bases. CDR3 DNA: TGTGCCAGCAGTTACGACCGCAATCAGCCCCAGCATTTT. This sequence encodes CASSYDRNQPQHF.

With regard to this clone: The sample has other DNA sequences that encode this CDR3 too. Written as DNA, the CDR3 is TGCAGCGGCAGACAGGGTAATTATGGCTACACCTTC. Encoded protein: CSGRQGNYGYTF. The chain employs TRBV29-1 and TRBJ1-2; 7 bases align to TRBD1. The CDR3 consists of 12 residues. Trimming cost V 7 bases and J 5 bases; bases outside gene matches: 7. Germline V gene lookup returns CDR1 SQVTM and CDR2 ANQGSEA.

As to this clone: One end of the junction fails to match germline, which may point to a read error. The CDR3, as DNA: TGTGCCAGCTCCCCACAAGACGGACTGAACACTGAAGCTTTCTTT. Residues: CASSPQDGLNTEAFF. The rearrangement uses TRBV18 and TRBJ1-1; D remains ambiguous. Germline V gene sequence: CDR1 KGHSH, CDR2 LQKENI. This CDR3 is built from 15 residues.